This is a list of T cell receptor beta chains from one sample in a study of identical twins. In TCRdb, the 5' RACE reads were re-called with MiXCR into one record per CDR3 protein. The sample contains 1.5 million to 2 million distinct CDR3 sequences, less than 40% of which appear only once. Source material: cord blood. The source is a newborn girl in good health. The CDR3 runs from the conserved cysteine through the conserved F or W. Each record gives: clone size, J gene, V gene, D gene, CDR3 protein, CDR3 DNA. The D gene is left open where the match is weak. Size is stated for part of the rows, as once, few or many counts, or as a class when the clone is expanded.

size: few; J: TRBJ2-1; V: TRBV20-1; D: TRBD2; CDR3: CSASLAGGVYNEQFF; DNA: TGCAGTGCTAGTCTTGCGGGGGGGGTTTACAATGAGCAGTTCTTC
size: many; J: TRBJ2-3; V: TRBV5-1; D: TRBD2; CDR3: CASSLGLAGLTDTQYF; DNA: TGCGCCAGCAGCTTGGGACTAGCGGGTCTCACAGATACGCAGTATTTT
size: -; J: TRBJ2-3; V: TRBV20-1; D: TRBD2; CDR3: CSARGRVGTDTQYF; DNA: TGCAGTGCTAGGGGGAGGGTGGGCACAGATACGCAGTATTTT
size: -; J: TRBJ2-1; V: TRBV6-1; D: TRBD2; CDR3: CASSDKSGRFYNEQFF; DNA: TGTGCCAGCAGTGATAAAAGCGGGAGATTCTACAATGAGCAGTTCTTC
size: many; J: TRBJ2-5; V: TRBV7-7; D: -; CDR3: CASSGRTEETQYF; DNA: TGTGCTAGCAGCGGACGGACAGAAGAGACCCAGTACTTC
size: few; J: TRBJ2-4; V: TRBV7-9; D: -; CDR3: CASSTEGPFIQYF; DNA: TGTGCCAGCAGCACCGAGGGACCATTTATTCAGTACTTC
size: -; J: TRBJ2-7; V: TRBV7-2; D: TRBD1; CDR3: CASRMDRGSNEQYF; DNA: TGTGCCAGCAGGATGGACAGGGGATCTAACGAGCAGTACTTC
size: many; J: TRBJ2-7; V: TRBV2; D: -; CDR3: CASGVRPYEQYF; DNA: TGTGCCAGCGGGGTCCGACCCTACGAGCAGTACTTC
size: -; J: TRBJ1-1; V: TRBV2; D: -; CDR3: CASNWDTFEAFF; DNA: TGTGCCAGCAACTGGGACACTTTCGAAGCTTTCTTT
size: -; J: TRBJ2-1; V: TRBV7-9; D: TRBD1; CDR3: CASSLPGTGLHEQFF; DNA: TGTGCCAGCAGCTTACCCGGGACAGGCCTACATGAGCAGTTCTTC
size: -; J: TRBJ2-7; V: TRBV13; D: -; CDR3: CASSRSTNRRYEQYF; DNA: TGTGCCAGCAGCAGGTCTACGAACCGGCGCTACGAGCAGTACTTC
size: -; J: TRBJ2-3; V: TRBV12-3/TRBV12-4; D: -; CDR3: CASSFPQAPTDMQYF; DNA: TGTGCCAGCAGTTTCCCGCAGGCGCCCACAGATATGCAGTATTTT
size: -; J: TRBJ2-7; V: TRBV3-1; D: TRBD1; CDR3: CASSPLQGAFYYEQYF; DNA: TGTGCCAGCAGCCCTTTACAGGGGGCCTTCTACTACGAGCAGTACTTC
size: many; J: TRBJ2-3; V: TRBV28; D: -; CDR3: CASSSSPDTQYF; DNA: TGTGCCAGCAGTTCCTCTCCCGATACGCAGTATTTT
size: many; J: TRBJ2-5; V: TRBV6-1; D: -; CDR3: CASSELGRETQYF; DNA: TGTGCCAGCAGTGAACTAGGGAGAGAGACCCAGTACTTC
size: -; J: TRBJ1-1; V: TRBV3-1; D: -; CDR3: CASSPGPLVDTEAFF; DNA: TGTGCCAGCAGCCCGGGCCCTCTGGTGGACACTGAAGCTTTCTTT
size: -; J: TRBJ2-5; V: TRBV29-1; D: -; CDR3: CSVAPASDWAETQYF; DNA: TGCAGCGTTGCTCCAGCTTCAGACTGGGCAGAGACCCAGTACTTC
size: -; J: TRBJ2-3; V: TRBV29-1; D: -; CDR3: CSVKASGNTDTQYF; DNA: TGCAGCGTTAAGGCGTCAGGGAATACAGATACGCAGTATTTT
size: -; J: TRBJ2-2; V: TRBV4-2; D: -; CDR3: CAGVRVLNTGELFF; DNA: TGTGCCGGCGTCAGGGTCTTGAACACCGGGGAGCTGTTTTTT
size: many; J: TRBJ1-6; V: TRBV3-1; D: -; CDR3: CASSQPNSPLHF; DNA: TGTGCCAGCAGCCAACCAAATTCACCCCTCCACTTT
size: many; J: TRBJ1-2; V: TRBV11-2; D: -; CDR3: CASSRREASGYTF; DNA: TGTGCCAGCAGCCGCAGGGAGGCGAGTGGCTACACCTTC
size: -; J: TRBJ2-1; V: TRBV2; D: TRBD2; CDR3: CASEGLAGVETQFF; DNA: TGTGCCAGCGAGGGACTAGCGGGAGTAGAGACCCAGTTCTTC
size: -; J: TRBJ1-5; V: TRBV29-1; D: TRBD1; CDR3: CSVGGTGLQPQHF; DNA: TGCAGCGTGGGGGGGACAGGGTTACAGCCCCAGCATTTT
size: -; J: TRBJ2-5; V: TRBV29-1; D: -; CDR3: CSVHRGGRWETQYF; DNA: TGCAGCGTCCACAGGGGCGGGAGGTGGGAGACCCAGTACTTC
size: -; J: TRBJ2-5; V: TRBV20-1; D: TRBD2; CDR3: CSARDLVSGGIGQETQYF; DNA: TGCAGTGCTAGAGATCTCGTTAGCGGGGGGATAGGGCAAGAGACCCAGTACTTC
size: -; J: TRBJ2-7; V: TRBV4-2; D: -; CDR3: CASSQSHSGNEQYF; DNA: TGTGCCAGCAGCCAAAGCCACTCCGGGAACGAGCAGTACTTC
size: few; J: TRBJ2-7; V: TRBV6-1; D: -; CDR3: CASSHRASYEQYF; DNA: TGTGCCAGCAGTCACAGGGCCTCCTACGAGCAGTACTTC
size: once; J: TRBJ2-3; V: TRBV7-2; D: -; CDR3: CVSSLSQRYTQYF; DNA: TGTGTCAGCAGCTTAAGTCAGCGGTATACGCAGTATTTT
size: many; J: TRBJ2-3; V: TRBV4-2; D: TRBD2; CDR3: CASSQTSGSTDTQYF; DNA: TGTGCCAGCAGCCAAACTAGCGGGAGCACAGATACGCAGTATTTT
size: -; J: TRBJ1-5; V: TRBV28; D: -; CDR3: CASSRNWGPLQPQHF; DNA: TGTGCCAGCAGTAGGAATTGGGGCCCTCTCCAGCCCCAGCATTTT
size: -; J: TRBJ2-7; V: TRBV12-3/TRBV12-4; D: -; CDR3: CASSSAHEQYF; DNA: TGTGCCAGCAGTTCTGCCCACGAGCAGTACTTC
size: few; J: TRBJ2-3; V: TRBV9; D: -; CDR3: CASSVAIPTDTQYF; DNA: TGTGCCAGCAGCGTAGCAATTCCCACAGATACGCAGTATTTT
size: -; J: TRBJ2-1; V: TRBV3-1; D: -; CDR3: CASSQVDSQFF; DNA: TGTGCCAGCAGCCAAGTGGACTCCCAGTTCTTC
size: -; J: TRBJ2-1; V: TRBV7-9; D: -; CDR3: CASSFVGTAYNEQFF; DNA: TGTGCCAGCAGCTTTGTGGGGACCGCCTACAATGAGCAGTTCTTC
size: -; J: TRBJ2-1; V: TRBV2; D: TRBD2; CDR3: CASTRLAGQGEQFF; DNA: TGTGCCAGCACTCGACTAGCGGGGCAGGGGGAGCAGTTCTTC
size: few; J: TRBJ2-7; V: TRBV3-1; D: TRBD2; CDR3: CASSSRGLAGVSYEQYF; DNA: TGTGCCAGCAGCTCCCGAGGACTAGCGGGGGTCTCCTACGAGCAGTACTTC
size: -; J: TRBJ2-3; V: TRBV27; D: TRBD2; CDR3: CASSLSHLAGASTDTQYF; DNA: TGTGCCAGCAGTTTATCGCACCTAGCGGGAGCTAGCACAGATACGCAGTATTTT
size: -; J: TRBJ1-4; V: TRBV7-9; D: TRBD1; CDR3: CASSDRGEGEKLFF; DNA: TGTGCCAGCAGCGACAGGGGGGAAGGTGAAAAACTGTTTTTT
size: -; J: TRBJ1-1; V: TRBV7-9; D: TRBD1; CDR3: CASSVRTGGMYTEAFF; DNA: TGTGCCAGCAGCGTGCGGACAGGGGGCATGTACACTGAAGCTTTCTTT
size: few; J: TRBJ2-3; V: TRBV12-3/TRBV12-4; D: TRBD2; CDR3: CASSPGTRTLLGTDTQYF; DNA: TGTGCCAGCAGTCCCGGGACTAGGACATTATTAGGCACAGATACGCAGTATTTT
size: many; J: TRBJ2-5; V: TRBV3-1; D: -; CDR3: CASSQGQGQETQYF; DNA: TGTGCCAGCAGCCAAGGGCAGGGCCAAGAGACCCAGTACTTC
size: few; J: TRBJ2-7; V: TRBV11-2; D: TRBD2; CDR3: CASRSLRDYQYEQYF; DNA: TGTGCCAGCAGGAGTCTCCGGGACTACCAATACGAGCAGTACTTC
size: -; J: TRBJ1-2; V: TRBV10-3; D: TRBD1; CDR3: CAIELGQGARGYTF; DNA: TGTGCCATCGAGTTAGGACAGGGGGCGCGGGGCTACACCTTC
size: once; J: TRBJ2-1; V: TRBV28; D: TRBD2; CDR3: CASTQAGLPYNEQFF; DNA: TGTGCCAGTACCCAAGCGGGACTTCCCTACAATGAGCAGTTCTTC
size: -; J: TRBJ2-7; V: TRBV29-1; D: -; CDR3: CSVAPHSYEQYF; DNA: TGCAGCGTTGCTCCCCACTCCTACGAGCAGTACTTC
size: -; J: TRBJ2-7; V: TRBV2; D: TRBD2; CDR3: CAGGTSAYYEQYF; DNA: TGTGCCGGCGGGACTAGCGCCTACTACGAGCAGTACTTC
size: few; J: TRBJ2-7; V: TRBV29-1; D: -; CDR3: CSVGGQGSYNEQYF; DNA: TGCAGCGTTGGAGGGCAGGGCTCCTACAATGAGCAGTACTTC
size: -; J: TRBJ2-5; V: TRBV20-1; D: TRBD2; CDR3: CSATTGTSQETQYF; DNA: TGCAGTGCGACGACCGGGACTAGCCAAGAGACCCAGTACTTC
size: -; J: TRBJ1-4; V: TRBV5-1; D: TRBD1; CDR3: CASSQGARANEKLFF; DNA: TGCGCCAGCAGCCAGGGGGCGCGGGCTAATGAAAAACTGTTTTTT
size: few; J: TRBJ2-1; V: TRBV9; D: -; CDR3: CASSVGSGGEQFF; DNA: TGTGCCAGCAGCGTAGGATCAGGGGGGGAGCAGTTCTTC
size: -; J: TRBJ2-2; V: TRBV4-2; D: TRBD2; CDR3: CASSQATLLAGKNTGELFF; DNA: TGTGCCAGCAGCCAAGCTACCCTACTAGCGGGGAAAAACACCGGGGAGCTGTTTTTT
size: few; J: TRBJ2-7; V: TRBV25-1; D: -; CDR3: CASTEGVFPYEQYF; DNA: TGTGCCAGCACAGAGGGGGTTTTCCCCTACGAGCAGTACTTC
size: few; J: TRBJ2-7; V: TRBV10-3; D: TRBD1; CDR3: CAIRQGPRSSYEQYF; DNA: TGTGCCATAAGACAGGGGCCCAGGAGCTCCTACGAGCAGTACTTC
size: many; J: TRBJ1-4; V: TRBV10-3; D: -; CDR3: CAISDRGNEKLFF; DNA: TGTGCCATCAGTGACAGGGGTAATGAAAAACTGTTTTTT